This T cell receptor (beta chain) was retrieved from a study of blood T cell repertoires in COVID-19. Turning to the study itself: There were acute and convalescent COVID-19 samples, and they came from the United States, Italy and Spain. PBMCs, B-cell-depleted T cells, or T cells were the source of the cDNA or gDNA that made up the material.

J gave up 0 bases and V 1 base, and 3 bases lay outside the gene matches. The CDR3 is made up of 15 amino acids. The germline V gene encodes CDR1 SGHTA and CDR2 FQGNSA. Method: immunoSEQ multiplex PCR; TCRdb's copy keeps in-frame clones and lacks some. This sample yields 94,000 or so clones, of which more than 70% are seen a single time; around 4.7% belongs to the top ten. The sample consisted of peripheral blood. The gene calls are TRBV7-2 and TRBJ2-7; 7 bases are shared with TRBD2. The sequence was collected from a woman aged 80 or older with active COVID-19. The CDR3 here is CASSLGGSLSYEQYF. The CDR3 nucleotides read TGTGCCAGCAGCTTAGGCGGGAGCCTCTCCTACGAGCAGTACTTC.